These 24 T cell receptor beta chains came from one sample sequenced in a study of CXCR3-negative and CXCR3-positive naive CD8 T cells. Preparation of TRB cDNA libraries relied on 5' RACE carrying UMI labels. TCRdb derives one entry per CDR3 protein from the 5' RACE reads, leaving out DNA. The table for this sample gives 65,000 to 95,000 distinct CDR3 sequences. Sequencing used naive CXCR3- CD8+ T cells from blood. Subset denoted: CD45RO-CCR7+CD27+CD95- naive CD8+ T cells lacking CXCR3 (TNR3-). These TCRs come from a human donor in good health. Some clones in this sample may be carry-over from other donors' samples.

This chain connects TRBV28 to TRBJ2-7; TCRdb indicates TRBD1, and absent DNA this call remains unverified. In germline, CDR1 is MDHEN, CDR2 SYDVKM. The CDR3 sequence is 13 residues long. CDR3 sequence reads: CASRPGTAYEQYF. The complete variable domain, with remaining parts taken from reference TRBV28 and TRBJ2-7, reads DVKVTQSSRYLVKRTGEKVFLECVQDMDHENMFWYRQDPGLGLRLIYFSYDVKMKEKGDIPEGYSVSREKKERFSLILESASTNQTSMYLCASRPGTAYEQYFGPGTRLTVT.

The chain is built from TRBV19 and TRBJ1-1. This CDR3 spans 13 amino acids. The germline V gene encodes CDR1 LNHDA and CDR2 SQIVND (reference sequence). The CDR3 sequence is CASLPGVWTEAFF.

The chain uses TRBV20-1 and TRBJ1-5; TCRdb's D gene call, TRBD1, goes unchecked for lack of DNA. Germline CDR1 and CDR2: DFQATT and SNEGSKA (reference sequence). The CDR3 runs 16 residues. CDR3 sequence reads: CSASLRDRGFNQPQHF.

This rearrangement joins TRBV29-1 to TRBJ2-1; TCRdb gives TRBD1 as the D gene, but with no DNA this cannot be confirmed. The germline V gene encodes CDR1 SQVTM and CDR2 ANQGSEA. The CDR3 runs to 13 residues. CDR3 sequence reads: CSVAGGPYNEQFF.

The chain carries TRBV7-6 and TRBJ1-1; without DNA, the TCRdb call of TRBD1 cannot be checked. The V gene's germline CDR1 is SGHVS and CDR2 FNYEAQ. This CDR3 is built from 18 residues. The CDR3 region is CASSAYSGQGESNTEAFF.

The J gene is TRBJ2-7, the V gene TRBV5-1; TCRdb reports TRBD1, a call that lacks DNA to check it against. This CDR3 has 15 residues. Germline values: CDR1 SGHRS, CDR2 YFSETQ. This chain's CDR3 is CASSPGDREAYEQYF.

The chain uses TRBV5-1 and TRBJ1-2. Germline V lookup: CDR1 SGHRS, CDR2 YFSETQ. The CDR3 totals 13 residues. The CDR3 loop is CASSLESNYGYTF.

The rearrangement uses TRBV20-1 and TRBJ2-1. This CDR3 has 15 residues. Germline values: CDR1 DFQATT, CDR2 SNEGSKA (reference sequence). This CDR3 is CSASVLASSYNEQFF.

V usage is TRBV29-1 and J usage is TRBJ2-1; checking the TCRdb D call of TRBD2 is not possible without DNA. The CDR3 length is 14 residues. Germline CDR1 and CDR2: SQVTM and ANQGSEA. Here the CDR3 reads CSGARDFSYNEQFF.

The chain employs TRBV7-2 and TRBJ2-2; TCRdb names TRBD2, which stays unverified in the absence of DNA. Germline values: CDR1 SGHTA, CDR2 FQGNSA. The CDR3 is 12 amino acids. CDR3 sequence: CASKPLPGELFF.

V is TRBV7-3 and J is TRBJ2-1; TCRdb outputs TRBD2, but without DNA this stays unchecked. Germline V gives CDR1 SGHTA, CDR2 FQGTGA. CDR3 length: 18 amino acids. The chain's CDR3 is CASSLKGALAGTYNEQFF. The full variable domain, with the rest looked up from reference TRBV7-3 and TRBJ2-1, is GAGVSQTPSNKVTEKGKYVELRCDPISGHTALYWYRQSLGQGPEFLIYFQGTGAADDSGLPNDRFFAVRPEGSVSTLKIQRTERGDSAVYLCASSLKGALAGTYNEQFFGPGTRLTVL.

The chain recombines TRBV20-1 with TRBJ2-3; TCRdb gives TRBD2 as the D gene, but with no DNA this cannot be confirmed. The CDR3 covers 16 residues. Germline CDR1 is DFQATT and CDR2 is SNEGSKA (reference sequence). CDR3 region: CSAGTSGSVGTDTQYF.

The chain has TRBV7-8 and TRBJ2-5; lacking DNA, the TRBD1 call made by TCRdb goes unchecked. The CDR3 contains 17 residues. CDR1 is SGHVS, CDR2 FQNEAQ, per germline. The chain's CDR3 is CASSPNRGFLGRETQYF.

CDR3 region: CASSPSRTYEQYF. The rearrangement links TRBV13 to TRBJ2-7. This CDR3 comprises 13 residues. Looked up from germline, CDR1 is PRHDT and CDR2 is FYEKMQ (reference sequence).

CDR3 amino acids: CSATDRLTEAFF. V is TRBV20-1 and J is TRBJ1-1; without DNA, the TCRdb call of TRBD1 cannot be checked. The length of the CDR3 is 12 residues. Germline CDR1 is DFQATT and CDR2 is SNEGSKA (reference sequence).

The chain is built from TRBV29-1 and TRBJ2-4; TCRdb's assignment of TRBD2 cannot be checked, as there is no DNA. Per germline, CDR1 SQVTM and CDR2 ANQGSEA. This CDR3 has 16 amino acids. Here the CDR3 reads CSVETKGPLAKNIQYF.

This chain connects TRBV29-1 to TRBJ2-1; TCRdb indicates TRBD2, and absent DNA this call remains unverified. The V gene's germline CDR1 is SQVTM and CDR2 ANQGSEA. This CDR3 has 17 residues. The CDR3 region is CSASGLAGGPPGDEQFF.

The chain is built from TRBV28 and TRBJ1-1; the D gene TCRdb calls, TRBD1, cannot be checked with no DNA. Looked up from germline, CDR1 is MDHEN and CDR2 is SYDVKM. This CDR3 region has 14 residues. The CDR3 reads CASSSPTEPIKAFF.

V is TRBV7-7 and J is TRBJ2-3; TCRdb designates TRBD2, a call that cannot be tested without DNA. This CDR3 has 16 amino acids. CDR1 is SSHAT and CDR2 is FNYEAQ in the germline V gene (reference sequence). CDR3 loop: CASSPFGAGVIDTQYF.

This CDR3 reads CASSWEGEQYF. The chain recombines TRBV27 with TRBJ2-7. Germline lookup yields CDR1 MNHEY and CDR2 SMNVEV (reference sequence). CDR3 size: 11 residues.

CDR3: CASSQYDRSPMNTEAFF. The chain uses TRBV4-2 and TRBJ1-1; the TRBD1 assignment by TCRdb is unverifiable without DNA. Germline CDR1 is LGHNA and CDR2 is YNFKEQ. This CDR3 spans 17 amino acids.

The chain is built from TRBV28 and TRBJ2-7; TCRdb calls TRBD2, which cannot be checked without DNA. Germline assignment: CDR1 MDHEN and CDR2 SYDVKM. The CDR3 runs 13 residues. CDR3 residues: CASSLRLGDEQYF. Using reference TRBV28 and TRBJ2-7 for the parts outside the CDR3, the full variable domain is DVKVTQSSRYLVKRTGEKVFLECVQDMDHENMFWYRQDPGLGLRLIYFSYDVKMKEKGDIPEGYSVSREKKERFSLILESASTNQTSMYLCASSLRLGDEQYFGPGTRLTVT.

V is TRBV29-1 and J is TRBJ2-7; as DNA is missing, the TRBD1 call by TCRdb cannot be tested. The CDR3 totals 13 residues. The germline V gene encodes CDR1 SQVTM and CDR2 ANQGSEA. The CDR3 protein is CSVGVTGGSEQYF.

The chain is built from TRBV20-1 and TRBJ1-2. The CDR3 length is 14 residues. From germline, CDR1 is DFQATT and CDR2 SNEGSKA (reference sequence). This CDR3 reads CSARKDERMGGYTF.